What follows are 10 T cell receptor beta chains derived from one specimen sequenced in a study of long-term antiretroviral therapy in people with HIV. They ran version v3.0 of the immunoSEQ assay at survey level. The repertoire was sequenced with immunoSEQ multiplex PCR; TCRdb's copy has only in-frame clones and lacks some. Here the sample spans 25,000 to 35,000 clones, approximately 92% being singletons. The sample in question was unsorted PBMCs, obtained more than 5 years after starting antiretroviral therapy. Receptors originate from a woman in her forties with HIV.

CDR3: CASSYTSGHTDTQYF. CDR3 in DNA: TGCGCCAGCAGCTATACTAGCGGGCACACAGATACGCAGTATTTT. The chain joins TRBV5-1 to TRBJ2-3; 9 bases agree with TRBD2. V shed 3 bases, J shed 2 bases, and the junction held 4 bases outside the gene matches. The CDR3 extends over 15 amino acids. The V gene's germline CDR1 is SGHRS and CDR2 YFSETQ.

This chain joins TRBV11-2 and TRBJ2-5; 7 positions agree with TRBD2. CDR3 length: 14 residues. CDR1 and CDR2 (germline): SGHAT, FQNNGV. V shed 6 bases and J 2 bases; nucleotides not matched to a gene: 6. The CDR3: CASRAGGGQETQYF. The CDR3 DNA follows: TGTGCCAGCAGGGCTGGGGGGGGGCAAGAGACCCAGTACTTC.

CDR3 residues: CASSLASGPSYEQYF. CDR3 DNA sequence: TGTGCCAGCAGCTTAGCAAGTGGTCCTAGCTACGAGCAGTACTTC. V is TRBV7-2 and J is TRBJ2-7; D unresolved. In germline, CDR1 is SGHTA, CDR2 FQGNSA. V lost 0 bases and J lost 3, with 12 bases in between. The CDR3 is 15 amino acids.

The genes are TRBV19 and TRBJ2-1; 9 nucleotides align to TRBD2. The CDR3 has 15 residues. V trimming: 6 bases; J trimming: 4 bases; junction bases outside the gene matches: 7. The germline V gene encodes CDR1 LNHDA and CDR2 SQIVND (reference sequence). This CDR3 is CASSRGAGGYNEQFF. The CDR3 DNA reads TGTGCCAGTAGCCGAGGGGCGGGAGGGTACAATGAGCAGTTCTTC.

A single count supports this clone. The chain couples TRBV11-3 to TRBJ2-1; tentatively, D is TRBD1 (5 bases). The CDR3 sequence is 15 residues long. The V end lost 1 base, the J end lost 9 bases, and 16 bases lay between the germline ends. Germline CDR1 and CDR2: SGHNT and YENEEA. CDR3 bases: TGTGCCAGCAGCTTAGCCTCTCTAGGGGTGGTTGAGCAGTTCTTC. This codes for CASSLASLGVVEQFF. The variable domain in full, with the rest retrieved from reference TRBV11-3 and TRBJ2-1, is EAGVVQSPRYKIIEKKQPVAFWCNPISGHNTLYWYLQNLGQGPELLIRYENEEAVDDSQLPKDRFSAERLKGVDSTLKIQPAELGDSAVYLCASSLASLGVVEQFFGPGTRLTVL.

The J gene is TRBJ2-1, the V gene TRBV5-1, with 13 bases aligning to TRBD2. V gave up 4 bases and J gave up 4 bases; unmatched junction bases: 5. Germline V gene sequence: CDR1 SGHRS, CDR2 YFSETQ. The CDR3 totals 16 residues. The CDR3 nucleotides read TGCGCCAGCAGCCTGGGACTAGCGGGGATATACAATGAGCAGTTCTTC. This sequence encodes CASSLGLAGIYNEQFF.

The chain couples TRBV27 to TRBJ1-2, with D hard to call. This CDR3 spans 13 amino acids. Trimming removed 1 base from V and 4 bases from J, with 7 bases in between. Germline CDR1 MNHEY, CDR2 SMNVEV (reference sequence). CDR3 protein: CASSLLGSYGYTF. The DNA for the CDR3 is TGTGCCAGCAGTTTATTGGGGAGCTATGGCTACACCTTC.

The gene calls are TRBV6-6 and TRBJ2-5; 7 bases are a match to TRBD1. The junction had 10 bases not matched to a gene; V was cut back by 4 bases and J by 5 bases. Germline CDR1 reads MNHNY; CDR2 reads SVGAGI (reference sequence). This CDR3 has 15 residues. CDR3 sequence reads: CASSSIGGSGETQYF. The CDR3 region has the DNA TGTGCCAGCAGTTCCATAGGGGGCTCCGGGGAGACCCAGTACTTC.

V is TRBV5-1 and J is TRBJ1-6; a possible D gene is TRBD1 (5 bases). The CDR3 spans 16 residues. Trimming took 1 base from V and 6 from J, leaving 14 bases between them. Germline CDR1 and CDR2: SGHRS and YFSETQ. CDR3: CASSLLPGSANSPLHF. CDR3 nucleotides: TGCGCCAGCAGCTTGCTCCCAGGGTCGGCTAATTCACCCCTCCACTTT.

The V and J genes are TRBV12-5 and TRBJ2-7; D is ambiguous. V dropped 3 bases and J dropped 7 bases, with 13 bases sitting between them. The CDR3 is 13 amino acids. Per germline, CDR1 LGHNT and CDR2 FRNRAP. The chain's CDR3 is CASGFASGYEQYF. The DNA of the CDR3 is TGTGCTAGTGGTTTCGCCAGTGGATATGAGCAGTACTTC. Full variable domain (rest looked up from reference TRBV12-5 and TRBJ2-7): DARVTQTPRHKVTEMGQEVTMRCQPILGHNTVFWYRQTMMQGLELLAYFRNRAPLDDSGMPKDRFSAEMPDATLATLKIQPSEPRDSAVYFCASGFASGYEQYFGPGTRLTVT.